The entry below gives a single TCR beta chain sequence along with its context. Its antigen is currently unknown. It was with a sample-barcoded 5' primer and a J-beta primer mix that a second PCR of about 6 to 12 cycles was run. TCRdb independently ran MiXCR on the 5' RACE reads; one entry per CDR3 protein. The data show around 750,000 distinct CDR3 sequences, about 48% seen once. The sample originates from a study of blood T cells in healthy people across ages. Points from the study as a whole: Naive and antigen-experienced cells were not separated, limiting conclusive comparison.

V lost 2 bases to trimming and J lost 2 bases; unmatched junction nucleotides: 6. Germline V lookup: CDR1 SGHDT, CDR2 YYEEEE. CDR3 size: 15 residues. The sequence came from an older man in good health. Sequencing input: blood. The chain is built from TRBV5-6 and TRBJ2-5, with 7 bases identical to TRBD1. Here the CDR3 reads CASSFGPTGQETQYF. CDR3 nucleotides: TGTGCCAGCAGCTTCGGACCGACAGGGCAAGAGACCCAGTACTTC.